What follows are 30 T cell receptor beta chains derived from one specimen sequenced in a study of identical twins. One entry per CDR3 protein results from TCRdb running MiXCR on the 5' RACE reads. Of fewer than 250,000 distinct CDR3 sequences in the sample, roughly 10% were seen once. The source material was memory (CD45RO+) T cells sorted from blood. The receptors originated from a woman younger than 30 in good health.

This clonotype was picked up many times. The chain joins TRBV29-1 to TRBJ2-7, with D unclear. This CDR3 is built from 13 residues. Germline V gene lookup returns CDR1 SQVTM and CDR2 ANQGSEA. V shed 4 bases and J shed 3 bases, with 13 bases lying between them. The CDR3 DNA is TGCAGCGTTGTTCCCGCGGAATTCTACGAGCAGTACTTC. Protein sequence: CSVVPAEFYEQYF.

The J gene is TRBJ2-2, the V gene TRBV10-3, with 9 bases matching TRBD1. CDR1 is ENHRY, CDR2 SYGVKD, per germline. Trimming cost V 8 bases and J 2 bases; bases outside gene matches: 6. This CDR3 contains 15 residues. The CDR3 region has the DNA TGTGCCATCTCATGGACAGGGGATAACACCGGGGAGCTGTTTTTT. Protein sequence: CAISWTGDNTGELFF.

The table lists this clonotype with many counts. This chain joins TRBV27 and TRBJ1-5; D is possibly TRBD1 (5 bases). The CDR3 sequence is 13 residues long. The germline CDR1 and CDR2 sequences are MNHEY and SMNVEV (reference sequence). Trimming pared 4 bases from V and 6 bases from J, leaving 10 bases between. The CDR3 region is CASSSTDGQPQHF. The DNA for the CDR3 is TGTGCCAGCAGTTCGACAGACGGTCAGCCCCAGCATTTT.

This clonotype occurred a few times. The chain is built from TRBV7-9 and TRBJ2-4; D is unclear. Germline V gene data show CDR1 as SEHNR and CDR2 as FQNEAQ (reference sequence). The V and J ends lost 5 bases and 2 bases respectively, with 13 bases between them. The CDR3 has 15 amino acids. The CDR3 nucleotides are TGTGCCAGCAGCCCCGCCCGGCAGACCAAAAACATTCAGTACTTC. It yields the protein CASSPARQTKNIQYF. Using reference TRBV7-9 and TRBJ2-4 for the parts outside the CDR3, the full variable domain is DTGVSQNPRHKITKRGQNVTFRCDPISEHNRLYWYRQTLGQGPEFLTYFQNEAQLEKSRLLSDRFSAERPKGSFSTLEIQRTEQGDSAMYLCASSPARQTKNIQYFGAGTRLSVL.

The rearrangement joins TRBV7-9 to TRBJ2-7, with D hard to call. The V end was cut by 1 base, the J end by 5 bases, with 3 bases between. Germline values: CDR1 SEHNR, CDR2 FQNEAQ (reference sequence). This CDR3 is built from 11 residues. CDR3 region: CASSLDNEQYF. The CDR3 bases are TGTGCCAGCAGCTTAGATAACGAGCAGTACTTC.

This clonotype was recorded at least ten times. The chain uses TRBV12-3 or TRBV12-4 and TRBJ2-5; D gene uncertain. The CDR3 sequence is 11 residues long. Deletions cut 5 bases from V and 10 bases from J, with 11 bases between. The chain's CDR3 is CASSRYSDQYF. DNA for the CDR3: TGTGCCAGCAGTCGATATTCCGACCAGTACTTC.

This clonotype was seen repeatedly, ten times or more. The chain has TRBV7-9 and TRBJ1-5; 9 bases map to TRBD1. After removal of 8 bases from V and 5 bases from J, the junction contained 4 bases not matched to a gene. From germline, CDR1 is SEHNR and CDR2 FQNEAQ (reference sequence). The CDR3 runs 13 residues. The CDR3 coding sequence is TGTGCCAGCCAGGGACAGGGAGATCAGCCCCAGCATTTT. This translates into CASQGQGDQPQHF. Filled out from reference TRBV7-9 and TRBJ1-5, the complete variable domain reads DTGVSQNPRHKITKRGQNVTFRCDPISEHNRLYWYRQTLGQGPEFLTYFQNEAQLEKSRLLSDRFSAERPKGSFSTLEIQRTEQGDSAMYLCASQGQGDQPQHFGDGTRLSIL.

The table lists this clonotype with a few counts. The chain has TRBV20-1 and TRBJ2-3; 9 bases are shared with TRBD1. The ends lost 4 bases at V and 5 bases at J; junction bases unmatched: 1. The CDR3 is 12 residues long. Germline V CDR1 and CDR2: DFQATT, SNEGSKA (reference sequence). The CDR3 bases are TGCAGTGCTATGACAGGGGGAGATACGCAGTATTTT. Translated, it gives CSAMTGGDTQYF.

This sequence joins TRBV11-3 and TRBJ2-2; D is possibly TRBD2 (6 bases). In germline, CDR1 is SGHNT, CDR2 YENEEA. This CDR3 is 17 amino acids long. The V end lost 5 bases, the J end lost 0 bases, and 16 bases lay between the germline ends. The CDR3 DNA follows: TGTGCCAGCAGCGGCCCAGAGGAGCGGGCGAACACCGGGGAGCTGTTTTTT. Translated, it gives CASSGPEERANTGELFF.

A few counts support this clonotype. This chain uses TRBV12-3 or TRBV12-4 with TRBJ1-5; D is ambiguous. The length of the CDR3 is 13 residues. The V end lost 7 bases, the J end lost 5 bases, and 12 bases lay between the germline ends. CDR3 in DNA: TGTGCCAGCACTGTCGACGGGGATCAGCCCCAGCATTTT. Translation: CASTVDGDQPQHF.

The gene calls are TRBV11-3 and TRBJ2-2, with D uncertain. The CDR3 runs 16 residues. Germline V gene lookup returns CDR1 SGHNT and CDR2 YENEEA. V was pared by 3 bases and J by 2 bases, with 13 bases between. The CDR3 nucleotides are TGTGCCAGCAGCTTCCAACTTACAGTCAACACCGGGGAGCTGTTTTTT. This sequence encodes CASSFQLTVNTGELFF. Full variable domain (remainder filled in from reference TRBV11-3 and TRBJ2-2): EAGVVQSPRYKIIEKKQPVAFWCNPISGHNTLYWYLQNLGQGPELLIRYENEEAVDDSQLPKDRFSAERLKGVDSTLKIQPAELGDSAVYLCASSFQLTVNTGELFFGEGSRLTVL.

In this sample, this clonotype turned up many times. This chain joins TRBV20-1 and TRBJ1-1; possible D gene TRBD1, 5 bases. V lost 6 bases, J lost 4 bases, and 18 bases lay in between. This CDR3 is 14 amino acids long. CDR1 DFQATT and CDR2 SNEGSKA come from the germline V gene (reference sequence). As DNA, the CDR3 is TGCAGTGCCTCGCTATCGGGACTGAGCACTGAAGCTTTCTTT. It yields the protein CSASLSGLSTEAFF.

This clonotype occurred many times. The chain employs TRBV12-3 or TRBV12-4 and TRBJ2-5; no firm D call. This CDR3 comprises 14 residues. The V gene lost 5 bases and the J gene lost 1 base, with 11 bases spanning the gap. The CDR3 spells CASSIGRAQETQYF. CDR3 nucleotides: TGTGCCAGCAGTATCGGACGGGCCCAAGAGACCCAGTACTTC.

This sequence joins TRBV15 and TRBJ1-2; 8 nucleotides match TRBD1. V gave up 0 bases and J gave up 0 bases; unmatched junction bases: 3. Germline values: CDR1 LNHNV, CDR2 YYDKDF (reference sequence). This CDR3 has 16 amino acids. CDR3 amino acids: CATSREGTGTNYGYTF. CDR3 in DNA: TGTGCCACCAGCAGAGAAGGGACAGGAACTAACTATGGCTACACCTTC.

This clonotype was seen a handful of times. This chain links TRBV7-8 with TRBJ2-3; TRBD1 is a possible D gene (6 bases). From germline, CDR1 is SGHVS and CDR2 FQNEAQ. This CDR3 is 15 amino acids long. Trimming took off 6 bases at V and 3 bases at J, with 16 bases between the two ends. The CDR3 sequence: CASRIRGPWTDTQYF. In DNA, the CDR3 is TGTGCCAGCAGAATCAGGGGCCCCTGGACAGATACGCAGTATTTT.

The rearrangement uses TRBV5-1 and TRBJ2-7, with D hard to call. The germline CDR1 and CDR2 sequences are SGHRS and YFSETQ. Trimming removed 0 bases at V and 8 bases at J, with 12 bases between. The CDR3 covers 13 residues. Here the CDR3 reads CASSLDLRNQQYF. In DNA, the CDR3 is TGCGCCAGCAGCTTGGACCTCCGGAACCAGCAGTACTTC.

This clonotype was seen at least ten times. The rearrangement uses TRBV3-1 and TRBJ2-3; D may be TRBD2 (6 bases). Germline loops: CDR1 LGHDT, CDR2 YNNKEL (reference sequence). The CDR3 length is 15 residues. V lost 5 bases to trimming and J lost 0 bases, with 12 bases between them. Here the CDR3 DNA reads TGTGCCAGCAGCTCCCGGGGGACGAGCACAGATACGCAGTATTTT. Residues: CASSSRGTSTDTQYF.

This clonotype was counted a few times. The CDR3 is CASSFKPETQYF. CDR3 bases: TGTGCCAGCAGTTTCAAGCCTGAGACCCAGTACTTC. The chain employs TRBV12-3 or TRBV12-4 and TRBJ2-5, with D hard to call. The germline V and J ends were trimmed by 3 bases and 5 bases, with 7 bases remaining between them. The CDR3 is 12 residues long.

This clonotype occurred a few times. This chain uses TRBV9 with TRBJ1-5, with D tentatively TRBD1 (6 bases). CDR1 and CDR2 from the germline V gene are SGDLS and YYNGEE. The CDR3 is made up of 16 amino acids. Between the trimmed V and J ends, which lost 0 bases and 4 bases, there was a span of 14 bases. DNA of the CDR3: TGTGCCAGCAGCGTAGGGGAGGGGGAGGGGAATCAGCCCCAGCATTTT. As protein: CASSVGEGEGNQPQHF. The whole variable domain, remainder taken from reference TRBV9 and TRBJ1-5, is DSGVTQTPKHLITATGQRVTLRCSPRSGDLSVYWYQQSLDQGLQFLIQYYNGEERAKGNILERFSAQQFPDLHSELNLSSLELGDSALYFCASSVGEGEGNQPQHFGDGTRLSIL.

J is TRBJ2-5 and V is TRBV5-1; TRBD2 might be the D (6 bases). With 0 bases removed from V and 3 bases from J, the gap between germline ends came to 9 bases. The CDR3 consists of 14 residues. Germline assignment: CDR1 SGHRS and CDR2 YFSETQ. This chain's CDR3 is CASSLVPGEETQYF. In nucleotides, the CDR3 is TGCGCCAGCAGCTTGGTGCCGGGAGAAGAGACCCAGTACTTC.

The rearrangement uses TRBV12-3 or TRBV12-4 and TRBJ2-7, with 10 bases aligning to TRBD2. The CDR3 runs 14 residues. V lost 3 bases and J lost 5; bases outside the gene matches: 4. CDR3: CASSFLAGVHEQYF. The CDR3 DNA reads TGTGCCAGCAGTTTTCTAGCGGGAGTCCACGAGCAGTACTTC.

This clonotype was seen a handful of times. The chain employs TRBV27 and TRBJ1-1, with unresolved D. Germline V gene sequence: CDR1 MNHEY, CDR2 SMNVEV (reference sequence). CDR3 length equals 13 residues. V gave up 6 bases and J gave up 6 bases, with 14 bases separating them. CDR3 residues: CASRPYPDSEAFF. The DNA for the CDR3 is TGTGCCAGCAGACCGTACCCCGATTCTGAAGCTTTCTTT.

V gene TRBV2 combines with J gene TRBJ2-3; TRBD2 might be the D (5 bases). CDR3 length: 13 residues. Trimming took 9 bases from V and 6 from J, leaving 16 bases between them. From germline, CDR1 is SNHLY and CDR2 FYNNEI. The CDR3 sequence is CASKSAVQDTQYF. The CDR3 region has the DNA TGTGCCAGTAAATCAGCGGTTCAGGATACGCAGTATTTT.

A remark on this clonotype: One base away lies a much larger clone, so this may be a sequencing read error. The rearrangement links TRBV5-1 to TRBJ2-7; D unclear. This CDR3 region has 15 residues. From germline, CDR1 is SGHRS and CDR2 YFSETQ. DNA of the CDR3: TGCGCCAGCAGCTCACAATCATCCCCCTTATACGGGCAGTACTTC. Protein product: CASSSQSSPLYGQYF.

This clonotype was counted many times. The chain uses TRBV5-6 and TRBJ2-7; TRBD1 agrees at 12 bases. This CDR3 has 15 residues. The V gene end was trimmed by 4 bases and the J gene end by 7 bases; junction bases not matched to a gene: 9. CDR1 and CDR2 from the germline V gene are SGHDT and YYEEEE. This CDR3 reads CASSRRGQGAREQYF. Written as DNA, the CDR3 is TGTGCCAGCAGCAGGAGGGGACAGGGGGCGCGGGAGCAGTACTTC.

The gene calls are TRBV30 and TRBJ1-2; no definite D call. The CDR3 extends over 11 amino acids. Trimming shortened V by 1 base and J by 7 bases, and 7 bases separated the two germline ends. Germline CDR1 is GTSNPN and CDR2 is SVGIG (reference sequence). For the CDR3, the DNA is TGTGCCTGGAGTGCCTCCGGTGGCTACACCTTC. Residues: CAWSASGGYTF.

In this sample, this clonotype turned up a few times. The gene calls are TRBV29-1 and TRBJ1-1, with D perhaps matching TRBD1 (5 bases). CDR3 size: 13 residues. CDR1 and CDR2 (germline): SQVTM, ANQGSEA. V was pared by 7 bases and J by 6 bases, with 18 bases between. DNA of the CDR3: TGCAGCGCCGCCGTCAGGGCGTACCCTGAAGCTTTCTTT. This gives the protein CSAAVRAYPEAFF.

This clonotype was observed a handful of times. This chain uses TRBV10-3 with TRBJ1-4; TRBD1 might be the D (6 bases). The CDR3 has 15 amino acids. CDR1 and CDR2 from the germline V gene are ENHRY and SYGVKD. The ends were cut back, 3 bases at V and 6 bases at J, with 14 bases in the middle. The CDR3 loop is CAISDQQGEYEKLFF. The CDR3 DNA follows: TGTGCCATCAGTGACCAACAGGGCGAATATGAAAAACTGTTTTTT.

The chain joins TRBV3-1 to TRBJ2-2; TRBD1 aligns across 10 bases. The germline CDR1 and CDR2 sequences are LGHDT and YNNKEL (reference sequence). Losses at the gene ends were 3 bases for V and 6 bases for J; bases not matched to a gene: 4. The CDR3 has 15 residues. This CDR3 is CASSQGTGVAGELFF. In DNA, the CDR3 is TGTGCCAGCAGCCAGGGGACAGGGGTCGCCGGGGAGCTGTTTTTT.

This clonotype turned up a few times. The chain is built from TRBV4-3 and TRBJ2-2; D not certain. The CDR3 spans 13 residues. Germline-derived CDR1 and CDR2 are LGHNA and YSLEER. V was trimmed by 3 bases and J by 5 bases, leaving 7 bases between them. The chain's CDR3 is CASSQETTGELFF. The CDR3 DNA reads TGCGCCAGCAGCCAGGAAACTACCGGGGAGCTGTTTTTT.